These 10 T cell receptor beta chains were all obtained from the same sample, sequenced in a study of blood T cell repertoires in COVID-19. Clones were sequenced by immunoSEQ multiplex PCR, and TCRdb holds only the in-frame ones, with some missing. Among around 58,000 clones listed, approximately 91% were seen once. The sample was peripheral blood. Source of these receptors: a woman aged 55-69 years with active or convalescent COVID-19.

The chain is built from TRBV24-1 and TRBJ2-1; 7 bases fit TRBD2. Germline V gene data show CDR1 as KGHDR and CDR2 as SFDVKD. This CDR3 is built from 18 residues. The V gene end was trimmed by 3 bases and the J gene end by 1 base; junction bases not matched to a gene: 11. The CDR3 nucleotides are TGTGCCACCAGTGATCCCCGCCCGGGAGGTGGTTCCTACAATGAGCAGTTCTTC. Translating gives CATSDPRPGGGSYNEQFF.

The chain links TRBV5-1 to TRBJ1-2; 7 bases are shared with TRBD1. Germline lookup yields CDR1 SGHRS and CDR2 YFSETQ. The CDR3 extends over 16 amino acids. Losses at the gene ends were 0 bases for V and 4 bases for J; bases not matched to a gene: 9. The DNA of the CDR3 is TGCGCCAGCAGCTTGGCCGGGACAGCCTCAACCTATGGCTACACCTTC. Protein sequence: CASSLAGTASTYGYTF. Variable domain in full (rest from reference TRBV5-1 and TRBJ1-2): KAGVTQTPRYLIKTRGQQVTLSCSPISGHRSVSWYQQTPGQGLQFLFEYFSETQRNKGNFPGRFSGRQFSNSRSEMNVSTLELGDSALYLCASSLAGTASTYGYTFGSGTRLTVV.

This chain links TRBV7-8 with TRBJ2-7; 9 nucleotides align to TRBD1. The J segment lost 3 bases and the V segment lost 4 bases, leaving 4 bases of the junction unmatched. CDR1 SGHVS and CDR2 FQNEAQ come from the germline V gene. The CDR3 sequence is 14 residues long. This chain's CDR3 is CASSSGQGFYEQYF. DNA of the CDR3: TGTGCCAGCAGCTCCGGACAGGGGTTCTACGAGCAGTACTTC.

J is TRBJ2-3 and V is TRBV6-4; 8 bases line up with TRBD2. This CDR3 spans 14 amino acids. Trimming took 7 bases from V and 4 from J; bases not matched to a gene: 7. Germline V CDR1 and CDR2: MRHNA, SNTAGT. CDR3 sequence: CASMGLVVADTQYF. The CDR3 DNA sequence: TGTGCCAGCATGGGACTAGTAGTTGCAGATACGCAGTATTTT.

The V call is TRBV7-9, the J call TRBJ2-5; TRBD1 matches 10 bases. J was trimmed by 6 bases and V by 6 bases; bases with no gene match: 16. This CDR3 is 17 amino acids long. The germline CDR1 and CDR2 sequences are SEHNR and FQNEAQ (reference sequence). The CDR3: CASSPRRGQGWMKTQYF. Written as DNA, the CDR3 is TGTGCCAGCAGTCCCCGGCGGGGACAGGGGTGGATGAAGACCCAGTACTTC.

This clone has more than one count but fewer than ten. The rearrangement joins TRBV10-3 to TRBJ1-1; possible D gene TRBD1, 6 bases. Germline lookup yields CDR1 ENHRY and CDR2 SYGVKD. CDR3 length: 14 amino acids. V was cut by 3 bases and J by 0 bases, with 8 bases left in between. The CDR3, as DNA: TGTGCCATCAGTGACAGGGGCCTGAACACTGAAGCTTTCTTT. It specifies CAISDRGLNTEAFF.

J is TRBJ1-2 and V is TRBV7-9; D unclear. This CDR3 has 13 residues. Trimming took off 2 bases at V and 4 bases at J, with 8 bases between the two ends. Germline lookup yields CDR1 SEHNR and CDR2 FQNEAQ (reference sequence). The chain's CDR3 is CASSLNLGYGYTF. The CDR3 DNA sequence: TGTGCCAGCAGCTTAAACCTCGGCTATGGCTACACCTTC.

A single count supports this clone. This sequence joins TRBV24-1 and TRBJ1-2, with TRBD1 matching 10 bases. This CDR3 region has 14 residues. Trimming removed 3 bases from V and 8 bases from J; junction bases left unmatched: 5. Germline-derived CDR1 and CDR2 are KGHDR and SFDVKD. As DNA, the CDR3 is TGTGCCACCAGTGATGCGGGACAGGGGTTCGGCTACACCTTC. Translated: CATSDAGQGFGYTF.

This CDR3 reads CASSLGQGSNQPQHF. CDR3 nucleotide sequence: TGCGCCAGCAGCTTGGGGCAGGGAAGCAATCAGCCCCAGCATTTT. The chain carries TRBV5-1 and TRBJ1-5; TRBD1 is a possible D gene (5 bases). This CDR3 contains 15 residues. CDR1 and CDR2 from the germline V gene are SGHRS and YFSETQ. Trimming left V 0 bases short and J 1 base short, with 8 bases between.

The chain links TRBV30 to TRBJ1-2; a weak D match, TRBD1 (6 bases). This CDR3 spans 14 amino acids. Germline lookup yields CDR1 GTSNPN and CDR2 SVGIG (reference sequence). The ends were cut back, 2 bases at V and 7 bases at J, with 17 bases in the middle. The CDR3 here is CAWSTGYLVRGYTF. CDR3 in DNA: TGTGCCTGGAGTACAGGGTATTTGGTACGTGGCTACACCTTC.